These 27 T cell receptor beta chains share one sample of origin, sequenced in a study of T cells in localized non-small cell lung cancer. Clones were sequenced by immunoSEQ multiplex PCR, and TCRdb holds only the in-frame ones, with some missing. The data contain about 70,000 clones, roughly nine tenths of them seen just once; the ten biggest clones take up roughly a fifth. The specimen was peripheral blood, collected before any cancer treatment. The receptors derive from a male donor older than 55 with stage III squamous cell lung carcinoma.

V is TRBV21-1 and J is TRBJ2-6; TRBD2, the table's D call, lacks a check against the DNA. TRBV21-1 constitutes a pseudogene. The CDR3 runs to 21 residues. Written as DNA, the CDR3 is TGTGCCAGCAGCAAAGTGGGTCGCGGAAGGGTGGGGAGCTCTGGGGCCAACGTCCTGACTTTC. It is translated as CASSKVGRGRVGSSGANVLTF.

The gene calls are TRBV5-8 and TRBJ1-1; the match to TRBD1 covers 8 bases. V lost 3 bases to trimming and J lost 1 base; unmatched junction nucleotides: 2. This CDR3 is built from 14 residues. The germline V gene encodes CDR1 SGHTS and CDR2 YDEGEE. The CDR3 nucleotides read TGTGCCAGCAGCTGGGGGACAGGGAACACTGAAGCTTTCTTT. Its protein product is CASSWGTGNTEAFF. Full variable domain (remainder filled in from reference TRBV5-8 and TRBJ1-1): EAGVTQSPTHLIKTRGQQATLRCSPISGHTSVYWYQQALGLGLQFLLWYDEGEERNRGNFPPRFSGRQFPNYSSELNVNALELEDSALYLCASSWGTGNTEAFFGQGTRLTVV.

The chain couples TRBV21-1 to TRBJ2-1. TRBV21-1 is a pseudogene locus. The CDR3 is 13 residues long. CDR3 in DNA: TGTGCCAGCAGCAAAGGTCAGAGAGTTGAGCAGTTCTTC. Translated, it gives CASSKGQRVEQFF.

The CDR3 spells CATADRGGTNEKLFF. The CDR3 nucleotides read TGTGCCACGGCCGACAGGGGAGGAACTAATGAAAAACTGTTTTTT. This chain links TRBV10-3 with TRBJ1-4; 8 nucleotides line up with TRBD1. CDR3 size: 15 residues. J was trimmed by 1 base and V by 10 bases; bases with no gene match: 8. Germline values: CDR1 ENHRY, CDR2 SYGVKD.

The chain carries TRBV6-5 and TRBJ1-1, with a tentative D call TRBD1 (5 bases). V was pared by 6 bases and J by 1 base, with 12 bases between. The CDR3 contains 14 residues. The germline CDR1 and CDR2 sequences are MNHEY and SVGAGI. CDR3 residues: CASRTPGRNTEAFF. CDR3 nucleotides: TGTGCCAGCAGAACCCCAGGGCGGAACACTGAAGCTTTCTTT.

The rearrangement joins TRBV5-4 to TRBJ2-5; D remains ambiguous. Germline lookup yields CDR1 SGHNT and CDR2 YYREEE (reference sequence). The V end lost 3 bases, the J end lost 3 bases, and 9 bases lay between the germline ends. The CDR3 spans 13 residues. CDR3 loop: CASSWSAEETQYF. CDR3 in DNA: TGTGCCAGCAGCTGGTCGGCAGAAGAGACCCAGTACTTC.

This chain links TRBV19 with TRBJ2-1; 15 nucleotides line up with TRBD2. CDR1 is LNHDA, CDR2 SQIVND, per germline (reference sequence). V was clipped by 5 bases and J by 9 bases; unmatched bases: 8. The CDR3 covers 16 residues. The CDR3 protein is CASSLRTSGGAREQFF. The CDR3 DNA is TGTGCCAGTAGTCTTCGGACTAGCGGGGGGGCTCGTGAGCAGTTCTTC.

The V and J genes are TRBV29-1 and TRBJ2-3, with TRBD2 matching 11 bases. There are 15 residues in the CDR3. Germline-derived CDR1 and CDR2 are SQVTM and ANQGSEA. The trim removed 5 bases at V and 3 bases at J, leaving 7 bases unmatched. The DNA for the CDR3 is TGCAGCGTTTTGGCGGCTAGCGGGGGGACAGATACGCAGTATTTT. Translation gives CSVLAASGGTDTQYF.

In this sample, this clone turned up once. The genes are TRBV7-2 and TRBJ1-1; perhaps TRBD1 as D (5 bases). Germline V CDR1 and CDR2: SGHTA, FQGNSA. The CDR3 consists of 13 residues. The germline V and J ends were trimmed by 3 bases and 5 bases, with 10 bases remaining between them. The CDR3 region is CASSFHGGTEAFF. The DNA of the CDR3 is TGTGCCAGCAGCTTTCACGGGGGAACTGAAGCTTTCTTT.

V and J are TRBV6-5 and TRBJ2-3; 10 nucleotides agree with TRBD2. Germline V gene sequence: CDR1 MNHEY, CDR2 SVGAGI. Trimming at V came to 6 bases and at J to 4 bases, leaving 4 bases not matched to a gene. The CDR3 length is 14 residues. CDR3 residues: CASSRTSGADTQYF. CDR3 sequence (DNA): TGTGCCAGCAGCCGCACTAGCGGGGCAGATACGCAGTATTTT.

By share, this clone ranks as medium-sized. The chain combines TRBV19 with TRBJ1-2, with no clear D. CDR3 length equals 11 residues. V lost 3 bases and J 5 bases, leaving 4 bases between the germline ends. Germline CDR1 and CDR2: LNHDA and SQIVND (reference sequence). For the CDR3, the DNA is TGTGCCAGTAGTATGGATTATGGCTACACCTTC. Residues: CASSMDYGYTF. Using reference TRBV19 and TRBJ1-2 for the parts outside the CDR3, the full variable domain is DGGITQSPKYLFRKEGQNVTLSCEQNLNHDAMYWYRQDPGQGLRLIYYSQIVNDFQKGDIAEGYSVSREKKESFPLTVTSAQKNPTAFYLCASSMDYGYTFGSGTRLTVV.

The rearrangement links TRBV9 to TRBJ2-3; D uncertain. The CDR3 loop spans 12 amino acids. The V gene's germline CDR1 is SGDLS and CDR2 YYNGEE. Trimming removed 4 bases from V and 4 bases from J, with 7 bases in between. CDR3 in DNA: TGTGCCAGCAGCCCTGGTGCAGATACGCAGTATTTT. Protein product: CASSPGADTQYF.

DNA for the CDR3: TGTGCCAGCAGCCCGGGTACGGGGGCTAGCACAGATACGCAGTATTTT. This encodes CASSPGTGASTDTQYF. The V call is TRBV11-3, the J call TRBJ2-3; D possibly uses TRBD1 or TRBD2 (6 bases each). The CDR3 has 16 residues. The germline CDR1 and CDR2 sequences are SGHNT and YENEEA. Trimming took off 5 bases at V and 0 bases at J, with 15 bases between the two ends.

The rearrangement uses TRBV29-1 and TRBJ2-1, with 8 bases identical to TRBD2. J was trimmed by 2 bases and V by 6 bases; bases with no gene match: 9. Germline V lookup: CDR1 SQVTM, CDR2 ANQGSEA. The CDR3 is 15 amino acids. In nucleotides, the CDR3 is TGCAGCGTCTCTCCAGGGACTAGTCCCTACAATGAGCAGTTCTTC. Its protein is CSVSPGTSPYNEQFF.

This chain joins TRBV11-2 and TRBJ1-2; D gene uncertain. CDR1 is SGHAT, CDR2 FQNNGV, per germline. The CDR3 runs 16 residues. Trimming cost V 5 bases and J 8 bases, with 24 bases left between them. CDR3 in amino acids: CASSPSQATVFGGYTF. The CDR3, as DNA: TGTGCCAGCAGCCCCTCCCAGGCCACAGTCTTCGGGGGCTACACCTTC.

The chain uses TRBV14 and TRBJ2-5; D is perhaps TRBD2 (6 bases). Germline V gene lookup returns CDR1 SGHDN and CDR2 FVKESK. This CDR3 has 16 amino acids. V was trimmed by 0 bases and J by 2 bases, leaving 13 bases between them. In DNA form, the CDR3 reads TGTGCCAGCAGCCAAGAGCTATGGGGGGTACAAGAGACCCAGTACTTC. It specifies CASSQELWGVQETQYF. Filled out from reference TRBV14 and TRBJ2-5, the complete variable domain reads EAGVTQFPSHSVIEKGQTVTLRCDPISGHDNLYWYRRVMGKEIKFLLHFVKESKQDESGMPNNRFLAERTGGTYSTLKVQPAELEDSGVYFCASSQELWGVQETQYFGPGTRLLVL.

The chain recombines TRBV7-2 with TRBJ2-3; 12 bases are a match to TRBD2. Germline trimming cut 4 bases from V and 4 bases from J; bases unmatched to any gene: 3. CDR3 size: 15 residues. Per the germline V gene, CDR1 is SGHTA and CDR2 is FQGNSA. CDR3 in amino acids: CASSSGLAGADTQYF. CDR3 DNA: TGTGCCAGCAGCTCGGGACTAGCGGGCGCAGATACGCAGTATTTT.

This chain joins TRBV28 and TRBJ1-6, with no clear D. The length of the CDR3 is 16 residues. The germline CDR1 and CDR2 sequences are MDHEN and SYDVKM. Trimming removed 6 bases at V and 0 bases at J, with 12 bases between. In DNA form, the CDR3 reads TGTGCCAGCAGGCCAATTGCCAGCTCCTATAATTCACCCCTCCACTTT. It encodes CASRPIASSYNSPLHF.

The chain uses TRBV19 and TRBJ1-1; TRBD1 is a possible D gene (6 bases). This CDR3 has 15 amino acids. In germline, CDR1 is LNHDA, CDR2 SQIVND (reference sequence). Trimming removed 6 bases from V and 1 base from J, with 15 bases in between. This CDR3 is CASRNWGRRNTEAFF. In DNA form, the CDR3 reads TGTGCCAGTAGGAACTGGGGGCGACGGAACACTGAAGCTTTCTTT. Full variable domain (missing parts from reference TRBV19 and TRBJ1-1): DGGITQSPKYLFRKEGQNVTLSCEQNLNHDAMYWYRQDPGQGLRLIYYSQIVNDFQKGDIAEGYSVSREKKESFPLTVTSAQKNPTAFYLCASRNWGRRNTEAFFGQGTRLTVV.

V gene TRBV6-5 combines with J gene TRBJ2-5; D uncertain. Germline V gives CDR1 MNHEY, CDR2 SVGAGI. V was pared by 2 bases and J by 4 bases, with 11 bases between. CDR3 length: 14 residues. The CDR3 reads CASSYGKGRETQYF. CDR3 bases: TGTGCCAGCAGTTACGGAAAGGGCAGAGAGACCCAGTACTTC.

The V and J genes are TRBV7-8 and TRBJ2-7, with TRBD2 matching 15 bases. With V trimmed by 5 bases and J by 4 bases, 3 bases remained unmatched. The CDR3 loop spans 15 amino acids. The germline V gene encodes CDR1 SGHVS and CDR2 FQNEAQ. DNA for the CDR3: TGTGCCAGCAGCAAGGGACTAGCGGGGGGATACGAGCAGTACGTC. Translated: CASSKGLAGGYEQYV.

This rearrangement joins TRBV28 to TRBJ2-6; D call uncertain. The ends were cut back, 7 bases at V and 0 bases at J, with 7 bases in the middle. Germline V gene sequence: CDR1 MDHEN, CDR2 SYDVKM. The CDR3 extends over 14 amino acids. The CDR3 here is CASMQPSGANVLTF. Here the CDR3 DNA reads TGTGCCAGCATGCAGCCCTCTGGGGCCAACGTCCTGACTTTC.

The CDR3 bases are TGTGCCAGTAGAGGGACAGGGGATGGATATGGCTACACCTTC. Its translation: CASRGTGDGYGYTF. The V gene is TRBV19, the J gene TRBJ1-2; the match to TRBD1 covers 10 bases. Germline assignment: CDR1 LNHDA and CDR2 SQIVND (reference sequence). The CDR3 is 14 amino acids. The V and J ends lost 6 bases and 5 bases, in that order; junction bases with no gene match: 6.

This rearrangement joins TRBV6-1 to TRBJ2-7, with a possible D match to TRBD1 (6 bases). CDR1 and CDR2 from the germline V gene are MNHNS and SASEGT. The CDR3 runs 15 residues. Trimming stripped 2 bases from V and 2 bases from J, with 13 bases between. CDR3 coding DNA: TGTGCCAGCAGTGAACTGGATAGGGACACCTACGAGCAGTACTTC. Its translation: CASSELDRDTYEQYF.

The gene calls are TRBV7-9 and TRBJ2-5; TRBD1 aligns across 10 bases. J gave up 5 bases and V 5 bases, and 8 bases lay outside the gene matches. Germline V gene sequence: CDR1 SEHNR, CDR2 FQNEAQ (reference sequence). The CDR3 spans 15 residues. The CDR3 here is CASSLGQGVGETQYF. As DNA, the CDR3 is TGTGCCAGCAGCCTAGGACAGGGGGTAGGGGAGACCCAGTACTTC.

This clone came up once. The gene calls are TRBV18 and TRBJ2-2, with a possible D match to TRBD1 (6 bases). CDR3 length: 16 residues. CDR1 KGHSH and CDR2 LQKENI come from the germline V gene. Trimming removed 4 bases from V and 1 base from J, with 13 bases in between. CDR3 in DNA: TGTGCCAGCTCACGAACGACAGGAGTGAACACCGGGGAGCTGTTTTTT. Amino acid sequence: CASSRTTGVNTGELFF. The full variable domain, with the rest looked up from reference TRBV18 and TRBJ2-2, is NAGVMQNPRHLVRRRGQEARLRCSPMKGHSHVYWYRQLPEEGLKFMVYLQKENIIDESGMPKERFSAEFPKEGPSILRIQQVVRGDSAAYFCASSRTTGVNTGELFFGEGSRLTVL.

This clone was seen once. The rearrangement links TRBV6-6 to TRBJ1-2; the D is unclear. This CDR3 is 13 amino acids long. The V end was cut by 5 bases, the J end by 8 bases, with 15 bases between. Germline CDR1 is MNHNY and CDR2 is SVGAGI (reference sequence). CDR3 residues: CASSDRKLSGYTF. DNA for the CDR3: TGTGCCAGCAGTGATCGCAAGTTGAGCGGCTACACCTTC.